This T cell receptor beta chain was profiled in a study of a mutant IDH1 vaccine in newly diagnosed glioma (dated by TCRdb to about 2021). About the study as a whole: Eight vaccinations were administered to patients in weeks 1, 3, 5, 7, 11, 15, 19 and 23, corresponding to visits V03 through V10. Vaccination began 4-6 weeks after radiotherapy alone, or alongside temozolomide cycles in the chemotherapy-containing groups. Of the roughly 33 treated patients, approximately 62% were male and about 40% were female, and the mean age was approximately 40 years. Prior to enrollment, standard therapy consisting of radiotherapy alone, temozolomide alone, or radiochemotherapy with temozolomide had been administered to patients, with the combination being received by most patients. Peripheral blood samples were drawn at six visits, namely V03 (baseline), V05, V07, V10, V12 and V13. For exploratory analyses, longitudinal TCRB deep sequencing was carried out in roughly 23 treated patients wherever samples were available.

The library was built by means of the immunoSEQ multiplex PCR assay. The hsTCRB Kit was used according to the manufacturer's protocol to amplify rearranged TCR beta chain sequences. An Illumina MiSeq was used to sequence the TCRB libraries. As for the authors' bioinformatics: The proprietary platform of the kit vendor was used for demultiplexing, trimming and gene mapping. TCRdb carries this immuneACCESS record with in-frame sequences only. Its versions omit some clonotypes, under half of them owing to an unresolved V gene in the studies checked, with the rest unexplained. The V and J calls and clone size come from that table; D and trimming were worked out from the DNA. The sample contains 41,000 or so clones, 60% to 85% of them found a single time. The leading ten clones occupy roughly 6.3% of the sample. To note about this clone: It lacks a known antigen. Base qualities are missing; no much larger clone stands one base away.

The sample's time point label is to be understood as: week 23, last vaccination. Each vaccine dose, consisting of 300 ug of a 20-mer mutant IDH1 peptide in Montanide, was administered subcutaneously with topical imiquimod. Newly diagnosed WHO grade 3 or 4 IDH1-mutant astrocytomas showing loss of nuclear ATRX were present in the donors. The samples were drawn from NOA16, a multicentre, single-arm, open-label phase I trial in Germany that tested a mutant IDH1 peptide vaccine in humans for the first time. Genomic DNA for TCRB sequencing was isolated from EDTA blood with the DNeasy Blood and Tissue Kit. Reading the germline V gene gives CDR1 SGDLS and CDR2 YYNGEE. Trimming takes 4 bases off V and 4 bases off J; junction bases not matched to a gene: 8. Measured from the cysteine to the phenylalanine, the CDR3 is 15 residues long. The kept DNA is CDR3 alone, 45 bases in frame from the first base. Paper-wide results and their limitations: Pseudoprogression appeared unrelated to alterations in the top peripheral T cell clonotypes detected by TCRB sequencing. PBMC samples for TCRB deep sequencing were selected based on availability. Immune responses induced by the vaccine were seen in approximately 92% of patients across multiple MHC alleles. The authors stated that sample limitations prevented analyses of patient blood samples from being reproduced.

The sequencing used PBMCs, collected from a glioma patient whose treatment included an IDH1 peptide vaccine. The chain uses TRBV9 and TRBJ2-5; TRBD2 matches 9 bases in the middle. The source is a woman aged 40 to 50 with glioma. Some clones in this sample may be carry-over from other donors' samples. The nucleotide sequence reads as follows: TGTGCCAGCAGCTCCTCAGCGGGGGGTGGAGAGACCCAGTACTTC. This gives the protein CASSSSAGGGETQYF.